What follows describes a single T cell receptor (beta chain). Its antigen is still unknown. The data originate from a study of beta chain features in type 1 diabetes. Looked up from germline, CDR1 is MDHEN and CDR2 is SYDVKM. There are 14 residues in the CDR3. The V gene lost 10 bases and the J gene lost 0 bases, with 13 bases spanning the gap. Overall study findings and caveats: There was a moderate but significant shortening of TCRB CDR3s in all four CD4+ subsets of Type 1 diabetes patients.

The investigators reverse transcribed all of the isolated RNA, so they sequenced expressed TCRB transcripts. TCRdb's copy holds only in-frame clones and misses some; the assay was immunoSEQ multiplex PCR. The sample includes 300,000 to 350,000 clones, 9.3% of them seen just once. Sequencing was performed on central memory CD4+ T cells from blood. This receptor was obtained from a man aged 25-45 years with type 1 diabetes. This sequence joins TRBV28 and TRBJ1-3; D may be TRBD1 (5 bases). The CDR3 protein is CAIRQGSSGNTIYF. CDR3 in DNA: TGTGCCATTCGTCAGGGCTCCTCTGGAAACACCATATATTTT.